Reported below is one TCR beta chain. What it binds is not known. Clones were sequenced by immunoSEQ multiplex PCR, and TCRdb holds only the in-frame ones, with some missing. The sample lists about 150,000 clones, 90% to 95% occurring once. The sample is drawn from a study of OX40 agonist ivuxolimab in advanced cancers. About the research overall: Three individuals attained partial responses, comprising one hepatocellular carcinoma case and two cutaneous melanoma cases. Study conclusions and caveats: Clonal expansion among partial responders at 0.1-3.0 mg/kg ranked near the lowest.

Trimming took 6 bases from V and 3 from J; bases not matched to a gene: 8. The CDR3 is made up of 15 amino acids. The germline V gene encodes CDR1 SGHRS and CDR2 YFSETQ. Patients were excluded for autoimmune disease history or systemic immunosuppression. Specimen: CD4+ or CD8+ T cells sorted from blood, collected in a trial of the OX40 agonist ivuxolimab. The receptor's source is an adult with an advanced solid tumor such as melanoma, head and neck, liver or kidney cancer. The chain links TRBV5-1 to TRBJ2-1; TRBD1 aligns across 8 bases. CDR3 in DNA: TGCGCCAGCAATACCGGGACAGGAGACTACAATGAGCAGTTCTTC. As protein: CASNTGTGDYNEQFF.